This T cell receptor beta chain was sequenced during a study of OX40 agonist ivuxolimab in advanced cancers. Study summary: In this cohort, patients received ivuxolimab, an agonistic anti-OX40 (CD134) antibody.

About this clone: Its antigen is unidentified.

General study findings and limits: More expanded clones were found, on average, in CD8+ than in CD4+ T cells. Patients who responded partially at 0.1-3.0 mg/kg showed clonal expansion ranking among the lowest. Some nonresponders also had low normalized T-cell clonal expansion.

V lost 2 bases to trimming and J lost 6 bases, with 10 bases between them. The CDR3 extends over 13 amino acids. The germline V gene encodes CDR1 SEHNR and CDR2 FQNEAQ (reference sequence). Using immunoSEQ multiplex PCR, the repertoire was profiled, and TCRdb retains in-frame clones only, with some absent. The sample comprises 80,000 or so clones, approximately 92% of which are singletons, and about 0.63% rests with the top ten. The chain recombines TRBV7-9 with TRBJ1-1; D is ambiguous. The sequences come from CD4+ or CD8+ T cells sorted from blood, collected in a trial of the OX40 agonist ivuxolimab. The source of this sequence is an adult with an advanced solid tumor such as melanoma, head and neck, liver or kidney cancer. CDR3: CASSLPFTSEAFF. The DNA for the CDR3 is TGTGCCAGCAGCTTACCTTTTACGTCTGAAGCTTTCTTT. The complete variable domain, with remaining parts taken from reference TRBV7-9 and TRBJ1-1, reads DTGVSQNPRHKITKRGQNVTFRCDPISEHNRLYWYRQTLGQGPEFLTYFQNEAQLEKSRLLSDRFSAERPKGSFSTLEIQRTEQGDSAMYLCASSLPFTSEAFFGQGTRLTVV.